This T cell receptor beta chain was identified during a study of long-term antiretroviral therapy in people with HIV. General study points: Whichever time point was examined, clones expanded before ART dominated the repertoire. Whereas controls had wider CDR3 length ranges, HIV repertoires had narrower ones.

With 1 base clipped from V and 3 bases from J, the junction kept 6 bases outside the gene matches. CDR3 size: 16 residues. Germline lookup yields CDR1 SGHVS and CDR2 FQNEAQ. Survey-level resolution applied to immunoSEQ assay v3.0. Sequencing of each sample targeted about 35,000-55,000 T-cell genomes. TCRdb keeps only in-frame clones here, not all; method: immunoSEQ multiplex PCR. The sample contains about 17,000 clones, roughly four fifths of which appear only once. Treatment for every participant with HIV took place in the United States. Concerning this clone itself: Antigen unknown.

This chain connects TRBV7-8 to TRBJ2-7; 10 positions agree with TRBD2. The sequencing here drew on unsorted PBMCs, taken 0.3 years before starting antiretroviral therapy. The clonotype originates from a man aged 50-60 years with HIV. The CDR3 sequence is CASSLGTSGDLYEQYF. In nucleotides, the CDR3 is TGTGCCAGCAGCTTAGGAACTAGCGGGGATCTCTACGAGCAGTACTTC.